These 4 T cell receptor beta chains share one sample of origin, sequenced in a study of early T cells in non-severe SARS-CoV-2 infection (dated by TCRdb to the early 2020s). The library was produced with 5' RACE. The instrument was a NextSeq 500. TCRdb reran the public reads through fastp at Q25 and MiXCR, keeping productive beta chains. Merged by CDR3 protein, the rows form single entries marked with the most common genes and DNA. Recorded for this sample are around 39,000 distinct CDR3 sequences; 5% to 6.5% of them occurred a single time. The ten largest clones take up 6% of the sample. The sample in question was whole blood, obtained at baseline. The receptors were gathered from an adult who was a healthcare worker with PCR-confirmed SARS-CoV-2 infection or an uninfected control (not recorded which).

This clonotype came up many times. This sequence joins TRBV6-1 and TRBJ1-1; TRBD1 aligns across 8 bases. The J segment lost 1 base and the V segment lost 2 bases, leaving 6 bases of the junction unmatched. The germline V gene has CDR1 MNHNS and CDR2 SASEGT. The CDR3 spans 16 residues. The CDR3 sequence is CASSEIGQGENTEAFF. The CDR3, as DNA: TGTGCCAGCAGTGAAATTGGACAGGGCGAGAACACTGAAGCTTTCTTT.

In its sample, this clonotype was seen many times. The rearrangement links TRBV3-1 to TRBJ2-7, with TRBD2 identical over 12 bases. From germline, CDR1 is LGHDT and CDR2 YNNKEL (reference sequence). The CDR3 is 15 amino acids. V lost 4 bases and J lost 7; bases outside the gene matches: 8. The CDR3 protein is CASSPLAGGPGEQYF. The CDR3 DNA reads TGTGCCAGCAGCCCTCTAGCGGGAGGGCCGGGAGAGCAGTACTTC.

The V call is TRBV7-3, the J call TRBJ2-2; D unclear. The CDR3 is 16 residues long. The V end was cut by 6 bases, the J end by 3 bases, with 17 bases between. CDR1 is SGHTA and CDR2 is FQGTGA in the germline V gene. The CDR3 nucleotides read TGTGCCAGCAGGACCCCCCGACCTGGGGACACCGGGGAGCTGTTTTTT. Residues: CASRTPRPGDTGELFF.

The gene calls are TRBV6-2 or TRBV6-3 and TRBJ2-5; D ambiguous. The CDR3 is 12 residues long. The germline V gene encodes CDR1 MNHEY and CDR2 SVGEGT. Trimming left V 2 bases short and J 5 bases short, with 6 bases between. This CDR3 reads CASSYLRETQYF. The CDR3 nucleotides read TGTGCCAGCAGTTACCTAAGGGAGACCCAGTACTTC.